This is a list of T cell receptor beta chains from one sample in a study of T-cell reconstitution after alpha-beta-depleted transplantation in children. TCRdb re-derived calls from the PCR reads in MiXCR, one entry per CDR3 protein. Of around 440,000 distinct CDR3 sequences listed, about 10% were seen once; the top ten hold about 2.1%. The sequencing used PBMCs, collected before TCRalphabeta/CD19-depleted stem cell transplant. The source is a child under 10 years old with inherited bone marrow failure, due to receive a stem cell transplant. Both conserved end residues are part of each CDR3. The D gene is left open where the match is weak. Size is stated for part of the rows, as once, few or many counts, or as a class when the clone is expanded.

TGCGCCAGCAGCTTGGGGGACAACTCCTACGAGCAGTACTTC	CASSLGDNSYEQYF	many	TRBV5-1	TRBJ2-7	-
TGCGCCAGCAGCCTGGACTCCGAGTATACGCAGTATTTT	CASSLDSEYTQYF	many	TRBV5-1	TRBJ2-3	-
TGCGCCAGCAGCTTGGTCCCGGGACAGGGCAGAACTGAAGCTTTCTTT	CASSLVPGQGRTEAFF	many	TRBV5-1	TRBJ1-1	TRBD1
TGCAGTGCTAGAGAACAAGGGTCCTATGGCTACACCTTC	CSAREQGSYGYTF	many	TRBV20-1	TRBJ1-2	-
TGTGCCAGCAGCTTATTAAGTAACGGGGGTTGGGATACGCAGTATTTT	CASSLLSNGGWDTQYF	-	TRBV7-2	TRBJ2-3	-
TGTGCCAGCAGCCACCCGGTTGCCTCCGAGCAGTACTTC	CASSHPVASEQYF	many	TRBV25-1	TRBJ2-7	-
TGTGCCAGCAGCGTAGGTTTCGGCGGGCTTGACCCCGGGGAGCTGTTTTTT	CASSVGFGGLDPGELFF	many	TRBV9	TRBJ2-2	-
TGTGCCAGCAGTGCAAAACGACAGGGATGGGACTACGAGCAGTACTTC	CASSAKRQGWDYEQYF	-	TRBV12-3/TRBV12-4	TRBJ2-7	TRBD1
TGTGCCAGCAGCTTTAGACAGGGGGCAGGAAACACCATATATTTT	CASSFRQGAGNTIYF	many	TRBV7-2	TRBJ1-3	TRBD1
TGTGCCAGCAGCTTAGAGCGGGCCGCCTACGAGCAGTACTTC	CASSLERAAYEQYF	many	TRBV7-2	TRBJ2-7	-
TGTGCCAGCAGCCCCGGGACTAGGGCCTACGAGCAGTACTTC	CASSPGTRAYEQYF	many	TRBV7-2	TRBJ2-7	TRBD2
TGCGCCAGCAGCCAAGATCCCGCGGGTAACCCCACAGATACGCAGTATTTT	CASSQDPAGNPTDTQYF	many	TRBV4-3	TRBJ2-3	-
TGCAGCGTCGAAGTAAGCTCCTACAATGAGCAGTTCTTC	CSVEVSSYNEQFF	many	TRBV29-1	TRBJ2-1	-